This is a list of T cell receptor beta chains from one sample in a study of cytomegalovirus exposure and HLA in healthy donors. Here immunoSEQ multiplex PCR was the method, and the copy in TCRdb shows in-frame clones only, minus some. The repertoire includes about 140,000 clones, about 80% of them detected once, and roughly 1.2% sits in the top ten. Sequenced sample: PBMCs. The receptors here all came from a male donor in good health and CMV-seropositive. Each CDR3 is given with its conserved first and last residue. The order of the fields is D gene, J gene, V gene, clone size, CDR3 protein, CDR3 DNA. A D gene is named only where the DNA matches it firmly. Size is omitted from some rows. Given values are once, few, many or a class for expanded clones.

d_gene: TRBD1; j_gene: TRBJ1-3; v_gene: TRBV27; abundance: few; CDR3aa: CASSMTGAGNTIYF; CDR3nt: TGTGCCAGCAGTATGACAGGGGCGGGAAACACCATATATTTT
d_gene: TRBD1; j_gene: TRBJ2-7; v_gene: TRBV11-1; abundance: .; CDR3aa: CASSLGGQGASLEQYF; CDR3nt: TGTGCCAGCAGCTTAGGTGGACAGGGGGCTTCTCTCGAGCAGTACTTC
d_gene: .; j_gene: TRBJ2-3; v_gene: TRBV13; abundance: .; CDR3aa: CASSSYIDTDTQYF; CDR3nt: TGTGCCAGCAGCTCCTATATAGACACAGATACGCAGTATTTT
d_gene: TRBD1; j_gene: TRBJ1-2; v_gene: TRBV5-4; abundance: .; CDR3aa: CASSFRGVLMDGYTF; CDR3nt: TGTGCCAGCAGCTTCAGGGGGGTTTTAATGGATGGCTACACCTTC
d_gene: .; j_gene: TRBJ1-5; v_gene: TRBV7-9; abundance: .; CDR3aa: CASSRSNQPQHF; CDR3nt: TGTGCCAGCAGCCGCAGTAATCAGCCCCAGCATTTT
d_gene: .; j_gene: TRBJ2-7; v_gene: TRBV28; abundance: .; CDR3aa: CASSSSRGTTEQYF; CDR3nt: TGTGCCAGCAGTTCCTCCCGGGGTACGACTGAGCAGTACTTC
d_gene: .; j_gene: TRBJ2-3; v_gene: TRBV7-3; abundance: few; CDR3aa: CASSLNSWRGTDTQYF; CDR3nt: TGTGCCAGCAGCTTAAACTCTTGGAGGGGCACAGATACGCAGTATTTT
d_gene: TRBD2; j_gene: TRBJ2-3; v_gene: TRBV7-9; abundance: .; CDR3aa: CASSPGTSGDIDTQYF; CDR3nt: TGTGCCAGCAGCCCGGGGACTAGCGGGGACATAGATACGCAGTATTTT
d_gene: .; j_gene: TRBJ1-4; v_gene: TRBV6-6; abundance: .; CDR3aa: CASSLQGGKLFF; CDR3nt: TGTGCCAGCAGTTTACAGGGCGGAAAACTGTTTTTT
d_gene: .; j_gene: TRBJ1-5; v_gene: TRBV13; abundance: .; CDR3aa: CASSLGYAGENQPQHF; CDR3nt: TGTGCCAGCAGCTTAGGTTATGCAGGGGAGAATCAGCCCCAGCATTTT
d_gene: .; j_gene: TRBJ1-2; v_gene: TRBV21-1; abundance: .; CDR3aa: CASSKGGGHSYGYTF; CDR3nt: TGTGCCAGCAGCAAAGGGGGGGGACATTCCTATGGCTACACCTTC
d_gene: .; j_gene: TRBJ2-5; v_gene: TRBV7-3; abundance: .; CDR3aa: CASSLGTPPETQYF; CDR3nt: TGTGCCAGCAGCTTAGGGACACCTCCAGAGACCCAGTACTTC
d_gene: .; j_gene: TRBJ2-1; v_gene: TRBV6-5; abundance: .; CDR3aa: CASSYSIGGAYNEQFF; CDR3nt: TGTGCCAGCAGTTACTCGATCGGGGGAGCCTACAATGAGCAGTTCTTC
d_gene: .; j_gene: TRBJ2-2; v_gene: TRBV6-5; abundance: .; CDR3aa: CASSLTGELFF; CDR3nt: TGTGCCAGCAGCCTCACCGGGGAGCTGTTTTTT
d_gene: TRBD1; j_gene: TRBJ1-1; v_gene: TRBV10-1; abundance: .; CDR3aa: CASSQGATEAFF; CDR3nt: TGCGCCAGCAGCCAGGGGGCCACTGAAGCTTTCTTT
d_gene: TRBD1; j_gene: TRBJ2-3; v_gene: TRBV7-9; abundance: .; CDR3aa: CASSPPGQGPPDTQYF; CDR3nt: TGTGCCAGCAGCCCCCCAGGACAGGGACCCCCAGATACGCAGTATTTT
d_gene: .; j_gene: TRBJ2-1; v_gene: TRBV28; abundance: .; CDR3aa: CASSLSGQSSYNEQFF; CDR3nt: TGTGCCAGCAGTCTTAGCGGTCAGAGCTCCTACAATGAGCAGTTCTTC
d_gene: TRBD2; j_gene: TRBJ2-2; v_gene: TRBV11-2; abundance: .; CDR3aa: CASSPTSGTGELFF; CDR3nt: TGTGCCAGCAGCCCGACTAGCGGCACCGGGGAGCTGTTTTTT
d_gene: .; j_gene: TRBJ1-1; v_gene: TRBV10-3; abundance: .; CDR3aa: CAISLSDTEAFF; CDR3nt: TGTGCCATCAGTTTATCTGACACTGAAGCTTTCTTT
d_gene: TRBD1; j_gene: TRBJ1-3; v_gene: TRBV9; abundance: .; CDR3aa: CASSVAGDSSGNTIYF; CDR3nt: TGTGCCAGCAGCGTAGCCGGGGACAGCTCTGGAAACACCATATATTTT
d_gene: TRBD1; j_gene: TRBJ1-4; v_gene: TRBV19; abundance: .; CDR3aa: CASRRTGTNEKLFF; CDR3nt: TGTGCCAGTAGGAGGACAGGAACTAATGAAAAACTGTTTTTT
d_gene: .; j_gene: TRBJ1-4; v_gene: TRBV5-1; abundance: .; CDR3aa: CASSPRLGSTNEKLFF; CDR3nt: TGCGCCAGCAGCCCCCGACTCGGATCAACTAATGAAAAACTGTTTTTT
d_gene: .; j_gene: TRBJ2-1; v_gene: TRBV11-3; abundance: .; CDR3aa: CASSWDSRTEQFF; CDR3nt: TGTGCCAGCAGCTGGGACTCCCGTACTGAGCAGTTCTTC
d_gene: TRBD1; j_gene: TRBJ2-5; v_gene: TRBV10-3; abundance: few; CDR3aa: CAIRDGQGGLGTQYF; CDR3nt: TGTGCCATCAGAGATGGACAGGGGGGTCTAGGGACCCAGTACTTC
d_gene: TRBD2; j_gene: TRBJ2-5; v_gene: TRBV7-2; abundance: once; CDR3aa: CASSPRGTTRETQYF; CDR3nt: TGTGCCAGCAGCCCTAGAGGGACTACGCGAGAGACCCAGTACTTC
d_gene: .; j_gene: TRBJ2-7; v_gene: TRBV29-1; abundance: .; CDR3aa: CSVSGAGGPYEQYF; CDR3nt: TGCAGCGTGTCAGGGGCAGGGGGGCCCTACGAGCAGTACTTC
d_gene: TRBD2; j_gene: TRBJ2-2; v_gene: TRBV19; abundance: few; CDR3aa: CASSIALAGGTGELFF; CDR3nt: TGTGCCAGTAGTATAGCACTAGCGGGAGGTACCGGGGAGCTGTTTTTT
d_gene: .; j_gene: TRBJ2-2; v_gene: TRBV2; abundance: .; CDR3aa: CASSEVPNTGELFF; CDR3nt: TGTGCCAGCAGTGAAGTTCCTAACACCGGGGAGCTGTTTTTT
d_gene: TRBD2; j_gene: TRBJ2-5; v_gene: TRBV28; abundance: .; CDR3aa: CASRGPRGTSTQETQYF; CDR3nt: TGTGCCAGCAGGGGCCCCCGCGGGACTAGCACCCAAGAGACCCAGTACTTC
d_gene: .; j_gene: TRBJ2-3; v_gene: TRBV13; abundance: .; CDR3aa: CASSLGGGANTQYF; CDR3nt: TGTGCCAGCAGCTTAGGGGGGGGAGCAAATACGCAGTATTTT
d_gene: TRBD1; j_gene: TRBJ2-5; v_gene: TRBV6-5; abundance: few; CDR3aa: CASSSLHRGETQYF; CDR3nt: TGTGCCAGCTCCTCCCTCCACAGGGGAGAGACCCAGTACTTC
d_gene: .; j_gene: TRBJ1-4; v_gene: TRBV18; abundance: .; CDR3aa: CASSPAGEKLFF; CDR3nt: TGTGCCAGCTCACCAGCCGGGGAAAAACTGTTTTTT
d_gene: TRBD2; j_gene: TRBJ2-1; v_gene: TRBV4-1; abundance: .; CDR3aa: CASSQGLAGSREQFF; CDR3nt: TGCGCCAGCAGCCAAGGGCTAGCGGGAAGTCGTGAGCAGTTCTTC
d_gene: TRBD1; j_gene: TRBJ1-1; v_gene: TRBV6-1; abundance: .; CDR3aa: CASSEHKTGVTEAFF; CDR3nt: TGTGCCAGCAGTGAACACAAGACAGGGGTGACTGAAGCTTTCTTT
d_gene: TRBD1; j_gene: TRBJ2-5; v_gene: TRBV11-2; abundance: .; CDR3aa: CASSSETGGTQYF; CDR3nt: TGTGCCAGCAGCTCAGAGACAGGGGGGACCCAGTACTTC
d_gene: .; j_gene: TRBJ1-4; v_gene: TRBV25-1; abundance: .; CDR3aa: CASSEYLPGATNEKLFF; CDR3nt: TGTGCCAGCAGTGAATATCTGCCGGGTGCAACTAATGAAAAACTGTTTTTT
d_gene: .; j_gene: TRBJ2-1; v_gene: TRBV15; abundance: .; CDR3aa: CATRENTGEEGNEQFF; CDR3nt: TGTGCCACCAGGGAGAACACGGGAGAGGAGGGTAATGAGCAGTTCTTC
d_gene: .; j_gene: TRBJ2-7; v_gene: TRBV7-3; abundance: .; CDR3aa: CASSPNSGAYEQYF; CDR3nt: TGTGCCAGCAGCCCTAACTCAGGGGCCTACGAGCAGTACTTC
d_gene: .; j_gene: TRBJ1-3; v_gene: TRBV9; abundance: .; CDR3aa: CASSVDSFSGNTIYF; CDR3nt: TGTGCCAGCAGCGTAGACAGCTTCTCTGGAAACACCATATATTTT
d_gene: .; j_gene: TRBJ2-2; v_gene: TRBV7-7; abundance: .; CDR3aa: CASSLALSGFSTGELFF; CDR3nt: TGTGCTAGCAGCTTAGCGCTTTCAGGGTTTAGCACCGGGGAGCTGTTTTTT
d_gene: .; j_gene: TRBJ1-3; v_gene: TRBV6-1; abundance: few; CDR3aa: CASGQLGNTIYF; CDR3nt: TGTGCCAGCGGGCAGCTTGGAAACACCATATATTTT
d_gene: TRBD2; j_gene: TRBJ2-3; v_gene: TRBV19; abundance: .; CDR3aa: CASSIRDYSTDTQYF; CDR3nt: TGTGCCAGTAGTATTCGGGACTATAGCACAGATACGCAGTATTTT
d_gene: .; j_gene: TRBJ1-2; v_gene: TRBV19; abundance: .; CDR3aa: CASSPRHYGYTF; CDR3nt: TGTGCCAGTAGTCCCCGACATTACGGCTACACCTTC
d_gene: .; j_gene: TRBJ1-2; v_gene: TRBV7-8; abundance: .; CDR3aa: CASSGGVYGYTF; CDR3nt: TGTGCCAGCAGCGGGGGGGTTTATGGCTACACCTTC
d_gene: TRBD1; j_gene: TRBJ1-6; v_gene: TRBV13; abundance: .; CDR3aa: CASSLGSNPGTGLFF; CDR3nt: TGTGCCAGCAGCTTAGGAAGTAATCCTGGGACAGGCCTTTTCTTT
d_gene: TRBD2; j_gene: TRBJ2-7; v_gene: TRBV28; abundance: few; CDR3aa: CASSWTSEAYEQYF; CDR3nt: TGTGCCAGCAGTTGGACTAGCGAAGCCTACGAGCAGTACTTC
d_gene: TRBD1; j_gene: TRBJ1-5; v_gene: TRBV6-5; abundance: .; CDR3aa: CASRYRQGFQPQHF; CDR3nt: TGTGCCAGCAGGTATCGACAGGGGTTTCAGCCCCAGCATTTT
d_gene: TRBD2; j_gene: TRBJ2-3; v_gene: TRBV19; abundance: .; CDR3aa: CASSRGAAGGTDTQYF; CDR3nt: TGTGCCAGTAGTAGGGGGGCAGCGGGAGGTACAGATACGCAGTATTTT
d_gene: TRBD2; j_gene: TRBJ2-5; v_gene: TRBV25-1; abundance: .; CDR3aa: CASSGLAGREEETQYF; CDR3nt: TGTGCCAGCAGTGGACTAGCGGGTAGGGAGGAGGAGACCCAGTACTTC
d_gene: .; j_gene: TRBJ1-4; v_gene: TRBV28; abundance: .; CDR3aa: CASSTPGTQDEKLFF; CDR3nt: TGTGCCAGCAGTACGCCGGGGACTCAAGATGAAAAACTGTTTTTT
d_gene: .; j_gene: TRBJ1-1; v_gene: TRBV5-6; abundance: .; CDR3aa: CASSFTAMNTEAFF; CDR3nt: TGTGCCAGCAGCTTTACAGCAATGAACACTGAAGCTTTCTTT
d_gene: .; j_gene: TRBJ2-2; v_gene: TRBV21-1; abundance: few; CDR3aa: CASSKVPLEGGPPTNGELFF; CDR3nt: TGTGCCAGCAGCAAAGTGCCACTGGAGGGAGGCCCTCCTACTAACGGGGAGCTGTTTTTT
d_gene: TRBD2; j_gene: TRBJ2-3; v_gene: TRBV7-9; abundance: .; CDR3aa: CASSPSGSSTDTQYF; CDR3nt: TGTGCCAGCAGCCCTAGCGGGAGTAGCACAGATACGCAGTATTTT